This T cell receptor (beta chain) was retrieved from a study of human T cells and chemical hapten exposure. As for time point: patch test 1, 2 weeks after DPC sensitization. The sample's treatment: therapeutic diphenylcyclopropenone sensitization with weekly scalp DPC. RNA extraction used unfractionated whole blood as the source of total RNA. This clonotype was observed a few times. Each CDR3 protein gets one entry after TCRdb re-called the RACE reads with MiXCR. The repertoire consists of around 110,000 distinct CDR3 sequences, with around 10% occurring once and the leading ten covering approximately 1.4%. The CDR3 covers 16 residues. J lost 0 bases, V lost 0 bases, and 5 bases had no gene match. Germline CDR1 and CDR2: DFQATT and SNEGSKA (reference sequence).

Sample: whole blood, taken in connection with sensitization to the hapten diphenylcyclopropenone (DPC). The chain recombines TRBV20-1 with TRBJ1-5; 7 nucleotides agree with TRBD1. The clonotype originates from a woman in her 50s with alopecia areata. Some clones in this sample may be carry-over from other donors' samples. CDR3 sequence: CSARDLAGGSNQPQHF. The CDR3 nucleotides read TGCAGTGCTAGAGATTTGGCAGGGGGTAGCAATCAGCCCCAGCATTTT.